This T cell receptor (beta chain) was identified in a study of T cells in Graves' hyperthyroidism and ophthalmopathy. Study details: Prior to any treatment, at the point of initial diagnosis, peripheral blood was collected. General study findings and limits: The blood repertoire included most of the expanded thyroid clonotypes above 0.001.

It was uncontrolled infection, other autoimmune disease, pregnancy or lactation that excluded patients. Diagnosis relied on clinical symptoms, serum thyroxine and TRAb, thyroid ultrasound and orbital computed tomography. It was RNA transcripts that yielded the amplified TCR beta CDR3 regions. Primed by the HTBI set, a first-round RT-PCR was run on the TCR CDR3. MiXCR, run by TCRdb on the multiplex PCR reads, gives a single entry per CDR3 protein. Of some 300,000 distinct CDR3 sequences in the sample, around a fifth were seen once. This clonotype was counted many times. The target antigen is unknown. The receptor's source is a man aged 50-60 years with Graves' ophthalmopathy. Sequencing used blood.

CDR3 sequence (DNA): TGTGCCTGGAGTCTGCAGGGCCGACAGCCCCAGCATTTT. It translates to CAWSLQGRQPQHF. The chain links TRBV30 to TRBJ1-5, with D possibly being TRBD1 (5 bases). V dropped 2 bases and J dropped 7 bases, with 12 bases sitting between them. Germline V gene lookup returns CDR1 GTSNPN and CDR2 SVGIG (reference sequence). This CDR3 spans 13 amino acids.